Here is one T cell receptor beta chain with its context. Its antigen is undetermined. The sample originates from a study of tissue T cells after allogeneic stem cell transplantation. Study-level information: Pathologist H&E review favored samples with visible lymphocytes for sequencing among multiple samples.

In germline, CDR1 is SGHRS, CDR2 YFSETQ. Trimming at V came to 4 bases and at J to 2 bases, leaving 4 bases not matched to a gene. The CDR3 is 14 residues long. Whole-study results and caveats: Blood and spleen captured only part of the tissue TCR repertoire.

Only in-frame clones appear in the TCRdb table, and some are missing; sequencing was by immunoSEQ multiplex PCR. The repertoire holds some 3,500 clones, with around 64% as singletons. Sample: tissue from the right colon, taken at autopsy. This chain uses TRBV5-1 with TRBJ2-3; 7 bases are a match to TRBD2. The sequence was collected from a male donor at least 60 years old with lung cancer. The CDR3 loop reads CASSAGTITDTQYF. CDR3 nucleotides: TGCGCCAGCAGCGCCGGGACTATCACAGATACGCAGTATTTT.